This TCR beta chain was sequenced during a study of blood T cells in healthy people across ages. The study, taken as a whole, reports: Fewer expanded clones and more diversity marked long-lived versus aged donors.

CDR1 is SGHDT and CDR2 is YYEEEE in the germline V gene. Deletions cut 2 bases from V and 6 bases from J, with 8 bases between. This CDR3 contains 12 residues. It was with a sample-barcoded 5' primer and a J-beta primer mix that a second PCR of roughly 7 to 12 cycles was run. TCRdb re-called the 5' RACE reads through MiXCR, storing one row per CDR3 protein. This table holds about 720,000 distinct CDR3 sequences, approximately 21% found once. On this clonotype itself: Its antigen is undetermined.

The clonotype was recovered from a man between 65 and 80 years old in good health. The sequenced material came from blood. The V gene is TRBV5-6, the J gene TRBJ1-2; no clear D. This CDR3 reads CASSLQLNGYTF. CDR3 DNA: TGTGCCAGCAGCTTACAGCTCAATGGCTACACCTTC.